The rows below give T cell receptor beta chains drawn from one sample of a study of blood T cell repertoires in COVID-19. Sequencing was performed with immunoSEQ multiplex PCR; in TCRdb, only in-frame clones are kept and a portion is missing. Here the sample spans approximately 180,000 clones, about 88% being singletons. Material: peripheral blood. Receptors originate from a human donor in a cohort sampled during active COVID-19. The CDR3 runs from the conserved cysteine through the conserved F or W. The order of the fields is J gene, D gene, clone size, V gene, CDR3 protein, CDR3 DNA. D genes are given only for firm matches. Size is stated for part of the rows, as once, few or many counts, or as a class when the clone is expanded.

TRBJ2-2 TRBD2 - TRBV9 CASSAGLAGGSGTGELFF TGTGCCAGCAGCGCCGGACTAGCGGGAGGTTCGGGCACCGGGGAGCTGTTTTTT
TRBJ2-1 TRBD2 - TRBV4-1 CASSPRERGGGDEQFF TGCGCCAGCAGCCCTCGTGAGCGGGGGGGCGGGGATGAGCAGTTCTTC
TRBJ2-7 TRBD2 - TRBV5-1 CASSHGTTYSYEQYF TGCGCCAGCAGTCACGGGACTACCTACTCCTACGAGCAGTACTTC
TRBJ1-6 - - TRBV11-2 CASSLHRGDYNSPLHF TGTGCCAGCAGCTTGCATAGGGGCGACTATAATTCACCCCTCCACTTT
TRBJ1-2 - - TRBV29-1 CSVVGGRGGNYGYTF TGCAGCGTTGTTGGTGGCCGCGGGGGCAACTATGGCTACACCTTC
TRBJ1-2 - - TRBV25-1 CASSSAVALGYTF TGTGCCAGCAGTTCCGCCGTTGCGTTGGGCTACACCTTC
TRBJ2-3 - - TRBV29-1 CSVSAGAYLDGTQYF TGCAGCGTCTCCGCGGGGGCCTATCTCGATGGGACGCAGTATTTT
TRBJ2-7 - - TRBV29-1 CSVVGLTGSYEQYF TGCAGCGTTGTTGGGTTGACAGGCTCCTACGAGCAGTACTTC
TRBJ1-5 TRBD1 - TRBV5-5 CASSWGQGDQPQHF TGTGCCAGCAGCTGGGGACAGGGGGATCAGCCCCAGCATTTT
TRBJ2-1 TRBD2 - TRBV4-3 CASSQQRDTYNEQFF TGCGCCAGCAGCCAGCAGCGGGATACCTACAATGAGCAGTTCTTC
TRBJ2-1 TRBD2 - TRBV5-4 CASSLIDSGGANEQFF TGTGCCAGCAGCTTGATAGATAGCGGGGGGGCCAATGAGCAGTTCTTC
TRBJ2-1 - - TRBV27 CASSFAGAAYLYEQFF TGTGCCAGCAGTTTTGCAGGGGCCGCATATCTTTATGAGCAGTTCTTC
TRBJ2-7 - - TRBV4-1 CASSQDHDRSSYEQYF TGCGCCAGCAGCCAAGATCATGACAGGAGCTCCTACGAGCAGTACTTC
TRBJ2-1 TRBD2 - TRBV5-6 CASSSLAEPYNEQFF TGTGCCAGCAGCTCACTAGCGGAGCCCTACAATGAGCAGTTCTTC
TRBJ2-7 - - TRBV5-1 CASSLAAGSREQYF TGCGCCAGCAGCTTGGCCGCGGGATCGAGGGAGCAGTACTTC
TRBJ1-1 - - TRBV2 CASSVARLEAFF TGTGCCAGCAGTGTGGCCCGCCTTGAAGCTTTCTTT
TRBJ1-5 TRBD1 - TRBV19 CASSITRDRFVPQHF TGTGCCAGTAGTATTACCCGGGACAGGTTCGTGCCCCAGCATTTT
TRBJ1-1 - - TRBV9 CASSVGPQVSTEAFF TGTGCCAGCAGCGTAGGCCCGCAGGTAAGCACTGAAGCTTTCTTT
TRBJ2-1 TRBD2 - TRBV9 CASKRGRDEQFF TGTGCCAGCAAGCGGGGGAGGGATGAGCAGTTCTTC
TRBJ2-2 TRBD1 - TRBV18 CASSLQGAGAGELFF TGTGCCAGCTCACTTCAGGGGGCTGGCGCCGGGGAGCTGTTTTTT
TRBJ2-1 - - TRBV7-9 CASSSVVLADGSYNEQFF TGTGCCAGCAGCTCAGTTGTTCTAGCCGACGGCTCCTACAATGAGCAGTTCTTC
TRBJ2-5 - - TRBV24-1 CATSGGTPRETQYF TGTGCCACCAGTGGAGGGACTCCGCGAGAGACCCAGTACTTC
TRBJ2-3 TRBD2 once TRBV15 CATSRARIAGGMDTQYF TGTGCCACCAGCAGAGCACGAATAGCGGGAGGTATGGATACGCAGTATTTT
TRBJ2-2 - - TRBV6-5 CASSPGTWNTGELFF TGTGCCAGCAGTCCTGGGACTTGGAACACCGGGGAGCTGTTTTTT
TRBJ2-7 TRBD2 - TRBV6-6 CASSTRTSGGTYEQYF TGTGCCAGCAGTACCCGAACTAGCGGGGGAACCTACGAGCAGTACTTC
TRBJ2-7 TRBD1 - TRBV6-5 CASSFQGTGVHEQYF TGTGCCAGCAGTTTCCAGGGGACAGGGGTGCACGAGCAGTACTTC
TRBJ2-1 - - TRBV5-8 CASIRTAYNEQFF TGTGCCAGTATAAGGACAGCCTACAATGAGCAGTTCTTC
TRBJ2-2 TRBD2 - TRBV7-2 CASSPLAGRPTGELFF TGTGCCAGCAGCCCCTTAGCGGGGAGACCCACCGGGGAGCTGTTTTTT
TRBJ2-7 TRBD1 - TRBV29-1 CSVEDPGQVIIWTYEQYF TGCAGCGTTGAAGATCCGGGACAGGTAATTATTTGGACCTACGAGCAGTACTTC
TRBJ1-5 - - TRBV30 CAWSSGNNQPQHF TGTGCCTGGAGTTCAGGGAACAATCAGCCCCAGCATTTT
TRBJ2-2 TRBD1 - TRBV28 CASSFLIYSRQGSRGELFF TGTGCCAGCAGTTTCTTAATATACTCCAGACAGGGTTCTAGGGGGGAGCTGTTTTTT
TRBJ2-3 TRBD2 - TRBV6-2/TRBV6-3 CASSRGLVTSTDTQYF TGTGCCAGCAGTCGGGGACTAGTTACTAGCACAGATACGCAGTATTTT
TRBJ2-5 - - TRBV28 CASSFFYSMVRGLSQETQYF TGTGCCAGCAGTTTTTTTTATTCCATGGTCCGGGGACTGTCCCAAGAGACCCAGTACTTC
TRBJ1-2 - - TRBV6-5 CASSYSQRFSYGYTF TGTGCCAGCAGTTACTCGCAGCGATTCAGCTATGGCTACACCTTC
TRBJ1-2 - many TRBV9 CASSVDPVRNYGYTF TGTGCCAGCAGCGTAGATCCGGTCCGAAACTATGGCTACACCTTC
TRBJ2-1 TRBD2 - TRBV7-2 CASSPGLASGEQFF TGTGCCAGCAGCCCCGGACTAGCTTCGGGTGAGCAGTTCTTC
TRBJ1-4 - - TRBV18 CASSKFGGMDEKLFF TGTGCCAGCTCAAAGTTCGGGGGTATGGATGAAAAACTGTTTTTT
TRBJ2-2 TRBD1 many TRBV10-1 CASSVGDRDAGELFF TGCGCCAGCAGTGTTGGGGACAGGGACGCCGGGGAGCTGTTTTTT
TRBJ2-6 - - TRBV6-2/TRBV6-3 CASSDFASGANVLTF TGTGCCAGCAGTGATTTCGCGTCCGGGGCCAACGTCCTGACTTTC
TRBJ2-5 - once TRBV3-1/TRBV3-2 CASSQSGGRTKETQYF TGTGCCAGCAGCCAGAGTGGGGGCCGTACAAAAGAGACCCAGTACTTC
TRBJ2-1 TRBD2 - TRBV6-2/TRBV6-3 CASSYVGLAGYNEQFF TGTGCCAGCAGTTACGTAGGACTAGCGGGGTACAATGAGCAGTTCTTC
TRBJ1-6 TRBD1 few TRBV30 CAWSPTGGGNSPLHF TGTGCCTGGAGTCCTACAGGGGGCGGCAATTCACCCCTCCACTTT
TRBJ1-1 TRBD1 - TRBV2 CAKRGQGAIGTEAFF TGTGCCAAGAGGGGACAGGGGGCTATCGGCACTGAAGCTTTCTTT